What follows describes a single TCR beta chain. Its matching antigen is unknown. The source of the sample is a study of T cells expressing NK-cell markers. The overall study: It was from sorted CD3+CD56+NKG2C+, CD3+CD56+NKG2C- and CD3+CD56-NKG2C+ T cells that TCR beta repertoires came. Seven donors tested HCMV-seropositive and one tested seronegative among the eight sequenced. Overall study results and limits: A handful of donors had dominant NKG2C+ clonotypes that comprised roughly 1.0-7.5% of their CD8+ T cells.

Libraries used 5'RACE template switching adding universal primer site and UMIs. Using the 5' RACE reads, TCRdb records one entry per CDR3 protein without DNA. This sample's table has approximately 550,000 distinct CDR3 sequences. CDR1 and CDR2 (germline): DFQATT, SNEGSKA (reference sequence). The CDR3 consists of 16 residues. The receptor was derived from a man aged 18 to 35 in good health. Material: blood T cells: a sorted CD56 or NKG2C T cell subset, CD4+ or CD8+ T cells, or bulk PBMC T cells (not recorded which). V and J are TRBV20-1 and TRBJ2-4; the TCRdb call, TRBD1, lacks DNA for checking. CDR3 in amino acids: CSARDTGTGSKNIQYF.